These 5 T cell receptor beta chains were sequenced from one sample in a study of cytomegalovirus exposure and HLA in healthy donors. TCRdb keeps only in-frame clones here, not all; method: immunoSEQ multiplex PCR. This sample has 90,000 to 150,000 clones, with more than 75% found just once. The specimen sequenced was PBMCs. Receptor source: a woman aged 25 to 39 in good health and CMV-seronegative.

This clone was observed once. The genes are TRBV27 and TRBJ2-1; TRBD2 matches 14 bases. There are 17 residues in the CDR3. The ends lost 3 bases at V and 6 bases at J; junction bases unmatched: 7. Germline V gene lookup returns CDR1 MNHEY and CDR2 SMNVEV (reference sequence). The CDR3 loop is CASSFLGLAGGGNEQFF. In DNA, the CDR3 is TGTGCCAGCAGTTTCCTAGGACTAGCGGGGGGCGGCAATGAGCAGTTCTTC.

The chain is built from TRBV10-1 and TRBJ2-1; 12 bases are shared with TRBD1. CDR3 size: 16 residues. Unmatched junction bases numbered 9, after V lost 6 bases and J lost 6 bases. Germline CDR1 reads WNHNN; CDR2 reads SYGVQD (reference sequence). CDR3 amino acids: CASSSGTGGKSNEQFF. CDR3 nucleotides: TGCGCCAGCAGCTCCGGGACAGGGGGCAAGTCCAATGAGCAGTTCTTC.

This chain connects TRBV14 to TRBJ2-7, with a tentative D call TRBD1 (5 bases). Trimming took 1 base from V and 6 from J, leaving 10 bases between them. The CDR3 is 13 amino acids. Germline values: CDR1 SGHDN, CDR2 FVKESK. In DNA, the CDR3 is TGTGCCAGCAGCCAAGGGGGCAGGGCCGAGCAGTACTTC. Translation: CASSQGGRAEQYF.

This clone has a handful of counts. The CDR3 DNA sequence: TGTGCCAGCAGCCCAACTATCGGCCTCTACGAGCAGTACTTC. Protein sequence: CASSPTIGLYEQYF. The chain carries TRBV7-2 and TRBJ2-7; D unresolved. Germline V gene lookup returns CDR1 SGHTA and CDR2 FQGNSA. The V end was cut by 5 bases, the J end by 3 bases, with 14 bases between. This CDR3 has 14 residues.

The chain recombines TRBV2 with TRBJ1-6, with a weak D call TRBD1 (5 bases). Germline CDR1 and CDR2: SNHLY and FYNNEI. The V end lost 0 bases, the J end lost 3 bases, and 15 bases lay between the germline ends. This CDR3 spans 18 amino acids. The CDR3 region is CASSEAHPRQSYNSPLHF. DNA of the CDR3: TGTGCCAGCAGTGAAGCGCACCCTCGACAGAGCTATAATTCACCCCTCCACTTT. Supplemented by reference TRBV2 and TRBJ1-6, the full variable domain reads EPEVTQTPSHQVTQMGQEVILRCVPISNHLYFYWYRQILGQKVEFLVSFYNNEISEKSEIFDDQFSVERPDGSNFTLKIRSTKLEDSAMYFCASSEAHPRQSYNSPLHFGNGTRLTVT.